This T cell receptor (beta chain) comes out of a study of a mutant IDH1 vaccine in newly diagnosed glioma. Study-wide context: Eight vaccinations were given in weeks 1, 3, 5, 7, 11, 15, 19 and 23. Broader study findings: Across multiple MHC alleles, 90% to 95% of patients had vaccine-induced responses.

Clones were sequenced by immunoSEQ multiplex PCR, and TCRdb holds only the in-frame ones, with some missing. The profile shows over 50,000 clones, 70% to 90% of them singletons. On this clone itself: Its antigen is still unknown. In the same sample, other DNA sequences code for this CDR3.

Time point indicated: week 5, during vaccination. Each dose delivered 300 ug of mutant IDH1 20-mer peptide subcutaneously with imiquimod. This specimen was PBMCs, taken from a glioma patient whose treatment included an IDH1 peptide vaccine. This TCR was recovered from a man aged 25-45 years with glioma.

The CDR3 sequence: CASSLAGNTEAFF. As DNA, the CDR3 is TGTGCCAGCAGCTTAGCGGGGAACACTGAAGCTTTCTTT. This chain connects TRBV7-6 to TRBJ1-1; D remains ambiguous. Germline lookup yields CDR1 SGHVS and CDR2 FNYEAQ. The V gene lost 0 bases and the J gene lost 1 base, with 3 bases spanning the gap. The CDR3 loop spans 13 amino acids. Filled out from reference TRBV7-6 and TRBJ1-1, the complete variable domain reads GAGVSQSPRYKVTKRGQDVALRCDPISGHVSLYWYRQALGQGPEFLTYFNYEAQQDKSGLPNDRFSAERPEGSISTLTIQRTEQRDSAMYRCASSLAGNTEAFFGQGTRLTVV.